This entry lists 18 T cell receptor beta chains sequenced from one sample in a study of blood T cell repertoires in COVID-19. Profiled with immunoSEQ multiplex PCR; TCRdb holds only in-frame clones, not every one. The sample has about 49,000 clones; 80% to 95% are singletons. The sample was peripheral blood. These receptors all come from a man aged 60 to 75 with COVID-19, enrolled during active disease.

This chain connects TRBV29-1 to TRBJ2-2; 8 nucleotides line up with TRBD1. In germline, CDR1 is SQVTM, CDR2 ANQGSEA. Trimming removed 5 bases from V and 1 base from J; junction bases left unmatched: 6. This CDR3 is 15 amino acids long. CDR3 bases: TGCAGCGTTCAGACCGGGACAGGGAACACCGGGGAGCTGTTTTTT. Protein product: CSVQTGTGNTGELFF.

J is TRBJ2-1 and V is TRBV10-3; possible D gene TRBD1, 5 bases. V was cut by 5 bases and J by 2 bases, with 13 bases left in between. The germline gives CDR1 ENHRY, CDR2 SYGVKD. The CDR3 has 15 residues. The CDR3 sequence: CAISQNQGAYNEQFF. DNA of the CDR3: TGTGCCATCAGTCAGAACCAGGGTGCCTACAATGAGCAGTTCTTC.

The genes are TRBV9 and TRBJ1-2; D is uncertain. V dropped 0 bases and J dropped 4 bases, with 28 bases sitting between them. The CDR3 covers 20 residues. Per the germline V gene, CDR1 is SGDLS and CDR2 is YYNGEE. In DNA, the CDR3 is TGTGCCAGCAGCGTAGATCCCATACGAGACACGGATTTTATTGGCTATGGCTACACCTTC. Amino acid sequence: CASSVDPIRDTDFIGYGYTF.

The rearrangement uses TRBV7-6 and TRBJ1-1, with TRBD1 matching 9 bases. The CDR3 covers 15 residues. The germline CDR1 and CDR2 sequences are SGHVS and FNYEAQ. V lost 1 base, J lost 4 bases, and 4 bases stayed unmatched. For the CDR3, the DNA is TGTGCCAGCAGCTTAGGACCGGGACAGGGCACTGAAGCTTTCTTT. Protein product: CASSLGPGQGTEAFF. Complete variable domain (other parts from reference TRBV7-6 and TRBJ1-1): GAGVSQSPRYKVTKRGQDVALRCDPISGHVSLYWYRQALGQGPEFLTYFNYEAQQDKSGLPNDRFSAERPEGSISTLTIQRTEQRDSAMYRCASSLGPGQGTEAFFGQGTRLTVV.

V usage is TRBV2 and J usage is TRBJ1-2; 8 bases match TRBD1. J gave up 8 bases and V 7 bases, and 15 bases lay outside the gene matches. Germline CDR1 and CDR2: SNHLY and FYNNEI. This CDR3 region has 15 residues. CDR3 sequence: CASTGHPGGGWGYTF. CDR3 nucleotide sequence: TGTGCCAGCACGGGCCACCCAGGGGGCGGCTGGGGCTACACCTTC.

The chain links TRBV18 to TRBJ1-5; weak D call: TRBD1 (5 bases). Germline loops: CDR1 KGHSH, CDR2 LQKENI. Trimming cost V 3 bases and J 6 bases, with 12 bases left between them. CDR3 length: 14 residues. CDR3 protein: CASSPGGDSQPQHF. CDR3 DNA sequence: TGTGCCAGCTCACCGGGCGGCGACAGTCAGCCCCAGCATTTT.

This chain links TRBV28 with TRBJ2-3; TRBD2 agrees at 8 bases. V gave up 3 bases and J gave up 5 bases; unmatched junction bases: 13. The CDR3 is 17 amino acids. Germline V lookup: CDR1 MDHEN, CDR2 SYDVKM. Here the CDR3 reads CASSFIRASGLGDTQYF. The CDR3 coding sequence is TGTGCCAGCAGTTTTATTAGGGCTAGCGGGTTGGGAGATACGCAGTATTTT.

CDR3 DNA sequence: TGTGCCAGCAGCTTAGGGGGGGACGGCTATGGCTACACCTTC. Translating it yields CASSLGGDGYGYTF. This chain joins TRBV11-2 and TRBJ1-2, with D perhaps matching TRBD1 (5 bases). Germline CDR1 SGHAT, CDR2 FQNNGV. V was trimmed by 1 base and J by 4 bases, leaving 10 bases between them. The CDR3 is 14 amino acids.

This chain links TRBV7-9 with TRBJ1-6; D may be TRBD1 (5 bases). This CDR3 comprises 17 residues. Trimming shortened V by 2 bases and J by 5 bases, and 16 bases separated the two germline ends. Germline CDR1 SEHNR, CDR2 FQNEAQ (reference sequence). The CDR3 coding sequence is TGTGCCAGCAGCTTACTTCGGGGAGGGGTCGATAATTCACCCCTCCACTTT. It translates to CASSLLRGGVDNSPLHF.

Only one count was recorded for this clone. The chain is built from TRBV7-2 and TRBJ2-1; 9 bases match TRBD1. The J segment lost 8 bases and the V segment lost 5 bases, leaving 7 bases of the junction unmatched. The CDR3 sequence is 14 residues long. Germline V gives CDR1 SGHTA, CDR2 FQGNSA. The CDR3: CASSTMGTGYEQFF. CDR3 sequence (DNA): TGTGCCAGCAGCACCATGGGGACAGGGTATGAGCAGTTCTTC.

The genes are TRBV10-3 and TRBJ1-3; TRBD1 aligns across 7 bases. The germline gives CDR1 ENHRY, CDR2 SYGVKD. The CDR3 runs to 14 residues. The ends lost 11 bases at V and 2 bases at J; junction bases unmatched: 9. The CDR3 DNA reads TGTGCCGTGACCGACAGGGCGGCTGGAAACACCATATATTTT. It yields the protein CAVTDRAAGNTIYF.

The chain couples TRBV5-1 to TRBJ1-5, with 10 bases matching TRBD1. Germline CDR1 SGHRS, CDR2 YFSETQ. V gave up 0 bases and J gave up 2 bases; unmatched junction bases: 2. The CDR3 sequence is 16 residues long. CDR3 sequence reads: CASSLDGQGGNQPQHF. CDR3 in DNA: TGCGCCAGCAGCTTGGACGGACAGGGGGGCAATCAGCCCCAGCATTTT.

The chain couples TRBV5-1 to TRBJ2-7; D ambiguous. CDR3 length: 14 amino acids. Per germline, CDR1 SGHRS and CDR2 YFSETQ. V lost 0 bases, J lost 5 bases, and 12 bases lay in between. Here the CDR3 DNA reads TGCGCCAGCAGCTTGGTTGACTTCCTGAACGAGCAGTACTTC. This codes for CASSLVDFLNEQYF.

The chain couples TRBV3-1 (or the pseudogene TRBV3-2) to TRBJ2-2; D is possibly TRBD1 (6 bases). This CDR3 contains 15 residues. CDR1 is LGHDT, CDR2 YNNKEL, per germline (reference sequence). Trimming left V 4 bases short and J 4 bases short, with 13 bases between. The CDR3 spells CASSPSTGITGELFF. CDR3 nucleotides: TGTGCCAGCAGCCCATCTACAGGGATCACCGGGGAGCTGTTTTTT.

J is TRBJ1-5 and V is TRBV23-1; no reliable D call. TRBV23-1 is identified as an open reading frame with a role that is uncertain. The CDR3 runs 14 residues. Trimming pared 2 bases from V and 6 bases from J, leaving 11 bases between. CDR3 in amino acids: CASSQPRDSQPQHF. The CDR3 DNA reads as TGCGCCAGCAGTCAACCCCGGGATAGTCAGCCCCAGCATTTT.

The chain is built from TRBV10-3 and TRBJ1-4, with D uncertain. Germline V gives CDR1 ENHRY, CDR2 SYGVKD. V lost 7 bases to trimming and J lost 3 bases, with 9 bases between them. CDR3 size: 13 residues. For the CDR3, the DNA is TGTGCCATCAAACGGGAATCTAATGAAAAACTGTTTTTT. Protein: CAIKRESNEKLFF.

The chain employs TRBV2 and TRBJ1-1; D perhaps matches TRBD1 (6 bases). Germline values: CDR1 SNHLY, CDR2 FYNNEI. V dropped 7 bases and J dropped 1 base, with 13 bases sitting between them. The length of the CDR3 is 14 residues. CDR3 in amino acids: CASTKDRPNTEAFF. The CDR3, as DNA: TGTGCCAGCACCAAGGACAGACCGAACACTGAAGCTTTCTTT.

The V call is TRBV27, the J call TRBJ2-5, with D possibly being TRBD1 (5 bases). The germline V and J ends were trimmed by 2 bases and 5 bases, with 15 bases remaining between them. CDR3 size: 15 residues. CDR1 and CDR2 from the germline V gene are MNHEY and SMNVEV (reference sequence). As DNA, the CDR3 is TGTGCCAGCAGTTTAGGAAGGGGTAGTCGGGAGACCCAGTACTTC. This codes for CASSLGRGSRETQYF.